One and the same sample provided the 21 T cell receptor beta chains below, sequenced in a study of T cells in localized non-small cell lung cancer. Repertoires were generated with immunoSEQ multiplex PCR, while TCRdb's copy carries only in-frame clones and drops some. The repertoire holds fewer than 15,000 clones, with roughly 80% as singletons. This specimen consisted of peripheral blood, obtained before any cancer treatment. The origin of the receptors is a female donor at least 60 years old with stage I squamous cell lung carcinoma.

The chain is built from TRBV7-6 and TRBJ1-1; TRBD1 might be the D (5 bases). V was trimmed by 5 bases and J by 10 bases, leaving 14 bases between them. CDR1 SGHVS and CDR2 FNYEAQ come from the germline V gene. The CDR3 covers 12 residues. The CDR3 coding sequence is TGTGCCAGCAGCGGCGGCGGGGGAGGAGCTTTCTTT. Its protein product is CASSGGGGGAFF.

The V and J genes are TRBV6-6 and TRBJ2-7; D call uncertain. The CDR3 is made up of 15 amino acids. The germline V and J ends were trimmed by 5 bases and 3 bases, with 17 bases remaining between them. Looked up from germline, CDR1 is MNHNY and CDR2 is SVGAGI (reference sequence). The CDR3 spells CASSTPGQAHYEQYF. CDR3 DNA sequence: TGTGCCAGCAGTACACCGGGCCAGGCGCACTACGAGCAGTACTTC.

This sequence joins TRBV6-6 and TRBJ1-2; TRBD1 might be the D (5 bases). The CDR3 covers 15 residues. Germline CDR1 and CDR2: MNHNY and SVGAGI (reference sequence). The V gene lost 0 bases and the J gene lost 7 bases, with 15 bases spanning the gap. Here the CDR3 reads CASSYSSGRVGGYTF. The DNA for the CDR3 is TGTGCCAGCAGTTACTCGAGCGGCAGGGTTGGTGGCTACACCTTC.

The chain links TRBV27 to TRBJ1-1; D not certain. Trimming stripped 1 base from V and 7 bases from J, with 10 bases between. This CDR3 comprises 13 residues. In germline, CDR1 is MNHEY, CDR2 SMNVEV (reference sequence). In DNA, the CDR3 is TGTGCCAGCAGTTTATTAGCGGGGATTGAAGCTTTCTTT. It is translated as CASSLLAGIEAFF.

The chain couples TRBV5-1 to TRBJ2-3; 7 bases are shared with TRBD2. Per the germline V gene, CDR1 is SGHRS and CDR2 is YFSETQ. The J segment lost 5 bases and the V segment lost 2 bases, leaving 5 bases of the junction unmatched. The CDR3 length is 14 residues. CDR3 DNA: TGCGCCAGCAGCTTACGGGGGGACTTAGATACGCAGTATTTT. Residues: CASSLRGDLDTQYF. The variable domain in full, with the rest retrieved from reference TRBV5-1 and TRBJ2-3, is KAGVTQTPRYLIKTRGQQVTLSCSPISGHRSVSWYQQTPGQGLQFLFEYFSETQRNKGNFPGRFSGRQFSNSRSEMNVSTLELGDSALYLCASSLRGDLDTQYFGPGTRLTVL.

This chain links TRBV19 with TRBJ1-2; D gene uncertain. The CDR3 is 15 amino acids. Germline values: CDR1 LNHDA, CDR2 SQIVND (reference sequence). V was shortened by 0 bases and J by 0 bases, with 8 bases between the two germline ends. The CDR3 loop is CASSIDTVSNYGYTF. CDR3 coding DNA: TGTGCCAGTAGTATAGATACCGTATCTAACTATGGCTACACCTTC.

V and J are TRBV7-4 and TRBJ2-7; TRBD1 aligns across 7 bases. CDR1 SGHVT and CDR2 SQSDAQ come from the germline V gene. V shed 5 bases, J shed 0 bases, and the junction held 4 bases outside the gene matches. CDR3 length equals 14 residues. The CDR3, as DNA: TGTGCCAGCAGCATCAACAGGGGCTCCTACGAGCAGTACTTC. As protein: CASSINRGSYEQYF. Supplemented by reference TRBV7-4 and TRBJ2-7, the full variable domain reads GAGVSQSPRYKVAKRGRDVALRCDSISGHVTLYWYRQTLGQGSEVLTYSQSDAQRDKSGRPSGRFSAERPERSVSTLKIQRTEQGDSAVYLCASSINRGSYEQYFGPGTRLTVT.

This clone came up once. A junction end diverges from the germline sequence, so it may reflect a read error. The V call is TRBV5-6, the J call TRBJ2-7; D perhaps matches TRBD2 (6 bases). The length of the CDR3 is 10 residues. The V gene's germline CDR1 is SGHDT and CDR2 YYEEEE. The CDR3 bases are TGTGCCAGCAGCGTTAAGCGGGCCGCCTTC. It is translated as CASSVKRAAF.

The chain is built from TRBV28 and TRBJ1-1, with D maybe TRBD1 (5 bases). This CDR3 spans 14 amino acids. The ends were cut back, 7 bases at V and 6 bases at J, with 18 bases in the middle. Per the germline V gene, CDR1 is MDHEN and CDR2 is SYDVKM. The CDR3 DNA reads as TGTGCCAGCAATCCGGGGACCCATTCTCCTGAAGCTTTCTTT. Protein sequence: CASNPGTHSPEAFF.

This clone appeared a few times. This chain links TRBV6-5 with TRBJ2-7, with TRBD2 matching over 9 bases. The ends lost 4 bases at V and 4 bases at J; junction bases unmatched: 8. Germline V CDR1 and CDR2: MNHEY, SVGAGI. This CDR3 is built from 15 residues. CDR3 residues: CASSSERGVFYEQYF. The CDR3 nucleotides are TGTGCCAGCAGTTCGGAGCGGGGGGTTTTTTACGAGCAGTACTTC.

The chain employs TRBV4-1 and TRBJ1-2, with D uncertain. Germline CDR1 and CDR2: MGHRA and YSYEKL. CDR3 length equals 14 residues. V was pared by 2 bases and J by 3 bases, with 10 bases between. The CDR3 DNA reads TGCGCCAGCAGCCAAATACCTGCTTACTATGGCTACACCTTC. This codes for CASSQIPAYYGYTF.

The chain joins TRBV15 to TRBJ2-7, with D unclear. In germline, CDR1 is LNHNV, CDR2 YYDKDF (reference sequence). The CDR3 is 14 amino acids. Trimming took off 0 bases at V and 1 base at J, with 7 bases between the two ends. Written as DNA, the CDR3 is TGTGCCACCAGCAGAGATATTAGTTCCTACGAGCAGTACTTC. This encodes CATSRDISSYEQYF. Based on the CDR3 plus reference TRBV15 and TRBJ2-7, the full variable domain is DAMVIQNPRYQVTQFGKPVTLSCSQTLNHNVMYWYQQKSSQAPKLLFHYYDKDFNNEADTPDNFQSRRPNTSFCFLDIRSPGLGDTAMYLCATSRDISSYEQYFGPGTRLTVT.

This clone was counted a few times. The genes are TRBV29-1 and TRBJ2-1; D not certain. The CDR3 extends over 11 amino acids. V was pared by 0 bases and J by 4 bases, with 1 base between. The V gene's germline CDR1 is SQVTM and CDR2 ANQGSEA. The CDR3 DNA is TGCAGCGTTGAAGAGTACAATGAGCAGTTCTTC. Amino acids: CSVEEYNEQFF.

This clone is termed large. This sequence joins TRBV4-1 and TRBJ1-5; D is ambiguous. Germline V gene data show CDR1 as MGHRA and CDR2 as YSYEKL. The CDR3 is 13 residues long. Trimming left V 0 bases short and J 6 bases short, with 6 bases between. CDR3 DNA: TGCGCCAGCAGCCAAGAAGGGTTTCAGCCCCAGCATTTT. This translates into CASSQEGFQPQHF.

The chain has TRBV7-2 and TRBJ1-4; D not resolved. The CDR3 runs 18 residues. Looked up from germline, CDR1 is SGHTA and CDR2 is FQGNSA. V lost 2 bases, J lost 7 bases, and 23 bases lay in between. The CDR3 reads CASSLKPVIGRTREKLFF. The CDR3 nucleotides read TGTGCCAGCAGCTTAAAGCCTGTTATTGGGAGGACTCGTGAAAAACTGTTTTTT.

This clone was picked up one time. V gene TRBV5-4 combines with J gene TRBJ1-4, with TRBD1 matching over 8 bases. V lost 3 bases, J lost 11 bases, and 9 bases stayed unmatched. CDR3 size: 14 residues. Germline V gene lookup returns CDR1 SGHNT and CDR2 YYREEE (reference sequence). DNA of the CDR3: TGTGCCAGCAGCTCGCAGGGGGCGTCGGGGAAACTGTTTTTT. It encodes CASSSQGASGKLFF.

The chain uses TRBV9 and TRBJ2-3, with D possibly being TRBD2 (6 bases). V dropped 6 bases and J dropped 2 bases, with 10 bases sitting between them. CDR1 is SGDLS and CDR2 is YYNGEE in the germline V gene. CDR3 size: 13 residues. CDR3 DNA: TGTGCCAGCACCGGGACTGTCACAGATACGCAGTATTTT. As protein: CASTGTVTDTQYF.

J is TRBJ1-3 and V is TRBV2; D uncertain. The V and J ends lost 7 bases and 2 bases respectively, with 9 bases between them. From germline, CDR1 is SNHLY and CDR2 FYNNEI. This CDR3 contains 13 residues. The CDR3 region is CASNLLAGNTIYF. CDR3 bases: TGTGCCAGCAACCTACTGGCTGGAAACACCATATATTTT.

The CDR3 spells CASSQGLANTGELFF. In DNA, the CDR3 is TGCGCCAGCAGCCAAGGACTGGCGAACACCGGGGAGCTGTTTTTT. The chain employs TRBV4-1 and TRBJ2-2; D is ambiguous. Trimming shortened V by 1 base and J by 0 bases, and 6 bases separated the two germline ends. Germline CDR1 MGHRA, CDR2 YSYEKL. CDR3 size: 15 residues.

This clone has just one count. The V call is TRBV9, the J call TRBJ2-5; 11 nucleotides match TRBD2. V trimming: 4 bases; J trimming: 1 base; junction bases outside the gene matches: 6. This CDR3 spans 16 amino acids. Germline-derived CDR1 and CDR2 are SGDLS and YYNGEE. CDR3 coding DNA: TGTGCCAGCAGCCCACCTAGCGGGGGGCTCCAAGAGACCCAGTACTTC. It is translated as CASSPPSGGLQETQYF.

This chain connects TRBV10-3 to TRBJ1-6, with 7 bases identical to TRBD1. V shed 9 bases, J shed 5 bases, and the junction held 7 bases outside the gene matches. Per germline, CDR1 ENHRY and CDR2 SYGVKD. The length of the CDR3 is 14 residues. The CDR3 reads CAIKTTGNNSPLHF. Written as DNA, the CDR3 is TGTGCCATAAAGACGACAGGGAATAATTCACCCCTCCACTTT.